The rows below give T cell receptor beta chains drawn from one sample of a study of blood T cell repertoires in COVID-19. Measured with immunoSEQ multiplex PCR; TCRdb has only the in-frame clones, and not every one. The sample has nearly 55,000 clones, about nine tenths seen once. Sample: peripheral blood. These receptors originate from a woman aged 55-69 years with active or convalescent COVID-19. Each CDR3 is given with its conserved first and last residue. A D gene is named only where the DNA matches it firmly. Clone sizes are given selectively: once, few, many, or a class where the clone is expanded.

D gene | J gene | clone size | V gene | CDR3 protein | CDR3 DNA
- | TRBJ2-2 | - | TRBV30 | CAWSGFGSTGELFF | TGTGCCTGGAGTGGGTTCGGGTCCACCGGGGAGCTGTTTTTT
- | TRBJ2-1 | - | TRBV7-5 | CVRSLAIWAGKFYNEQFF | TGTGTCAGAAGCTTAGCTATCTGGGCGGGCAAGTTCTACAATGAGCAGTTCTTC
- | TRBJ1-6 | once | TRBV28 | CASRFSRGSSPLHF | TGTGCCAGCAGGTTTTCCAGGGGTAGTTCACCCCTCCACTTT
TRBD1 | TRBJ1-1 | - | TRBV30 | CAWSRDSEAFF | TGTGCCTGGAGTCGGGACAGCGAAGCTTTCTTT
TRBD1 | TRBJ1-2 | - | TRBV28 | CASSPDRVNGYTF | TGTGCCAGCAGCCCTGACAGGGTGAATGGCTACACCTTC
- | TRBJ2-7 | once | TRBV15 | CATSRALGLTSYEQYF | TGTGCCACCAGCAGAGCTTTAGGACTAACCTCCTACGAGCAGTACTTC
TRBD1 | TRBJ2-1 | - | TRBV29-1 | CSVTAGGGSYNEQFF | TGCAGCGTTACCGCAGGGGGCGGGTCCTACAATGAGCAGTTCTTC
- | TRBJ2-3 | once | TRBV6-5 | CASSSTPPDTQYF | TGTGCCAGCAGTTCGACACCACCAGATACGCAGTATTTT
- | TRBJ2-3 | - | TRBV11-1 | CASSYGSTDTQYF | TGTGCCAGCAGCTACGGGAGCACAGATACGCAGTATTTT
- | TRBJ1-5 | - | TRBV19 | CASSGDGDQPQHF | TGTGCCAGTAGTGGAGATGGAGATCAGCCCCAGCATTTT
TRBD2 | TRBJ2-7 | once | TRBV4-1 | CASSQVRLAASYEQYF | TGCGCCAGCAGCCAAGTGCGGCTAGCGGCTTCCTACGAGCAGTACTTC
- | TRBJ1-2 | - | TRBV19 | CASSQDANYGYTF | TGTGCCAGTAGTCAGGATGCGAACTATGGCTACACCTTC
TRBD1 | TRBJ1-1 | - | TRBV28 | CASSPRETGLNTEAFF | TGTGCCAGCAGTCCTAGAGAGACAGGGTTGAACACTGAAGCTTTCTTT
- | TRBJ1-2 | - | TRBV12-3/TRBV12-4 | CASSPGIPYGYTF | TGTGCCAGCAGTCCGGGGATCCCTTATGGCTACACCTTC
- | TRBJ2-5 | - | TRBV5-1 | CASSLEYGFQETQYF | TGCGCCAGCAGCTTGGAATACGGGTTCCAAGAGACCCAGTACTTC
TRBD2 | TRBJ2-1 | once | TRBV30 | CAWSLSGSSYNEQFF | TGTGCCTGGAGTTTAAGCGGGAGCTCCTACAATGAGCAGTTCTTC
TRBD1 | TRBJ2-3 | - | TRBV5-1 | CASSLGTGAFSDTQYF | TGCGCCAGCAGCTTGGGGACAGGGGCGTTTTCAGATACGCAGTATTTT
TRBD2 | TRBJ2-5 | - | TRBV27 | CASRGTSGGQETQYF | TGTGCCAGCAGGGGGACTAGCGGGGGGCAAGAGACCCAGTACTTC
- | TRBJ1-1 | - | TRBV5-1 | CASSLANTEAFF | TGCGCCAGCAGCTTAGCGAACACTGAAGCTTTCTTT
- | TRBJ1-3 | - | TRBV9 | CASSATGPGNTIYF | TGTGCCAGCAGCGCAACAGGGCCTGGAAACACCATATATTTT
TRBD1 | TRBJ2-2 | - | TRBV7-9 | CAGWGQVNTGELFF | TGTGCCGGATGGGGACAGGTCAACACCGGGGAGCTGTTTTTT
TRBD2 | TRBJ2-5 | - | TRBV28 | CASSNGGGQETQYF | TGTGCCAGCAGCAATGGGGGGGGGCAAGAGACCCAGTACTTC
- | TRBJ2-3 | - | TRBV9 | CASSDFYTDTQYF | TGTGCCAGCAGCGACTTCTACACAGATACGCAGTATTTT
TRBD1 | TRBJ1-2 | - | TRBV30 | CAWIPEGARGYTF | TGTGCCTGGATCCCCGAGGGGGCTCGGGGCTACACCTTC
TRBD1 | TRBJ1-6 | - | TRBV6-5 | CASSTGTGFPSPLHF | TGTGCCAGCAGTACCGGGACAGGGTTTCCTTCACCCCTCCACTTT
TRBD1 | TRBJ2-2 | - | TRBV6-5 | CASIYRGDTGELFF | TGTGCCAGCATCTACAGGGGGGACACCGGGGAGCTGTTTTTT
TRBD1 | TRBJ1-6 | - | TRBV28 | CASSTRTGLSSPLHF | TGTGCCAGCAGTACCCGGACAGGGTTAAGCTCACCCCTCCACTTT
- | TRBJ1-2 | - | TRBV4-1 | CASSQDSGYGYTF | TGCGCCAGCAGCCAAGATTCAGGGTATGGCTACACCTTC